This T cell receptor (beta chain) was documented in a study of T-cell memory formation after mild COVID-19. Study-level information: TCR clusters were mostly confined to one donor each.

The table lists this clonotype with a few counts. Its antigen is still unknown. The CDR3 contains 14 residues. Germline assignment: CDR1 LGHNT and CDR2 FRNRAP. V lost 1 base and J 3 bases, leaving 7 bases between the germline ends. General study findings and limits: The appearance of some responding clones in pre-infection memory suggested that cross-reactive memory joined.

Amplification by 5'RACE using constant-segment primers produced TCR alpha and TCR beta cDNA libraries that carried sample barcodes and UMIs. TCRdb re-derived calls from the 5' RACE reads in MiXCR, one entry per CDR3 protein. The data show 470,000 or so distinct CDR3 sequences, about 20% seen once. The chain links TRBV12-5 to TRBJ1-5; D might be TRBD1 (6 bases). This TCR was recovered from an adult woman who had mild COVID-19 (a few samples of this study predate the infection). Cell type and time point are not known. The sequenced sample was PBMCs or a T cell subset sorted from them (not recorded which). CDR3 nucleotide sequence: TGTGCTAGTGGTTTGGACAGGGTCAATCAGCCCCAGCATTTT. Its protein product is CASGLDRVNQPQHF.